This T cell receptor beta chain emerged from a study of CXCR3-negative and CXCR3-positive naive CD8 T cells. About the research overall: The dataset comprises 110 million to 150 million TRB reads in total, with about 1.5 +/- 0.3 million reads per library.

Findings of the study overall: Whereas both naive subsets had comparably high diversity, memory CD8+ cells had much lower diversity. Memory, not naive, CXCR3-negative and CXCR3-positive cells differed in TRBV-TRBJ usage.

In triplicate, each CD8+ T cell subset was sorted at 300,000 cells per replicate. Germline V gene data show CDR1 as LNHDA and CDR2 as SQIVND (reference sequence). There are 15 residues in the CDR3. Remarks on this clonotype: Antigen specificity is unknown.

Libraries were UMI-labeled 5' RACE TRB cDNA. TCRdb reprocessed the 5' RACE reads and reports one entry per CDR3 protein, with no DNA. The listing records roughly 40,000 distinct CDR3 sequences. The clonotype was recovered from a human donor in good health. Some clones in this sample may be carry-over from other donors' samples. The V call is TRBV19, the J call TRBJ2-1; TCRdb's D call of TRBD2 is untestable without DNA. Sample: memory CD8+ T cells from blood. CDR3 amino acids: CASSLLAGGNNEQFF. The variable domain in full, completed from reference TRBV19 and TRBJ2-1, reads DGGITQSPKYLFRKEGQNVTLSCEQNLNHDAMYWYRQDPGQGLRLIYYSQIVNDFQKGDIAEGYSVSREKKESFPLTVTSAQKNPTAFYLCASSLLAGGNNEQFFGPGTRLTVL.